The 4 T cell receptor beta chains below all came from one sample that was sequenced in a study of T cell clones after liver transplantation. The method was immunoSEQ multiplex PCR; TCRdb's version includes in-frame clones alone and lacks a portion of them. The table has fewer than 110,000 clones, about 86% seen once. The sample here was CD4+ T cells from blood, taken approximately 50 months after liver transplant. The source of these receptors is a human patient who received a liver transplant. Some of the T cells may derive from the graft donor.

This clone was counted once. The J gene is TRBJ2-1, the V gene TRBV7-7; 8 bases fit TRBD1. CDR1 and CDR2 from the germline V gene are SSHAT and FNYEAQ (reference sequence). J gave up 6 bases and V 4 bases, and 5 bases lay outside the gene matches. CDR3 length: 14 residues. The CDR3 nucleotides read TGTGCCAGCAGCTCGGACAGGGTTGGCAATGAGCAGTTCTTC. The encoded protein is CASSSDRVGNEQFF.

This clone was observed a single time. The chain combines TRBV5-1 with TRBJ2-1; no clear D. The length of the CDR3 is 13 residues. The V and J ends lost 5 bases and 5 bases respectively, with 11 bases between them. Germline V gives CDR1 SGHRS, CDR2 YFSETQ. CDR3 loop: CASRLDLNNEQFF. The CDR3 nucleotides read TGCGCCAGCAGGCTAGACCTTAACAATGAGCAGTTCTTC.

The chain uses TRBV5-4 and TRBJ1-4, with D unclear. The V and J ends lost 1 base and 8 bases respectively, with 18 bases between them. The germline V gene encodes CDR1 SGHNT and CDR2 YYREEE (reference sequence). The CDR3 extends over 16 amino acids. In DNA, the CDR3 is TGTGCCAGCAGCTTGTTCCGGTCGGCGGGAGCCGAAAAACTGTTTTTT. The encoded protein is CASSLFRSAGAEKLFF.

The chain links TRBV6-4 to TRBJ1-1; D is unresolved. Trimming removed 6 bases from V and 1 base from J, with 15 bases in between. The germline V gene has CDR1 MRHNA and CDR2 SNTAGT. The length of the CDR3 is 15 residues. The CDR3 loop reads CASRDTRTPNTEAFF. DNA of the CDR3: TGTGCCAGCAGAGACACGAGAACTCCGAACACTGAAGCTTTCTTT.